This entry lists 6 T cell receptor beta chains sequenced from one sample in a study of cytomegalovirus exposure and HLA in healthy donors. The study ran its PCR with 60 Vbeta and 13 Jbeta primers. The method was immunoSEQ multiplex PCR; TCRdb's version includes in-frame clones alone and lacks a portion of them. The profile shows 150,000 or so clones, roughly 74% of them singletons. Sequenced sample: PBMCs. Source of these receptors: a man aged 18 to 30 in good health and CMV-seronegative.

The chain combines TRBV2 with TRBJ2-4; tentatively, D is TRBD1 (5 bases). Germline V gene lookup returns CDR1 SNHLY and CDR2 FYNNEI. Trimming stripped 1 base from V and 0 bases from J, with 10 bases between. The CDR3 runs 16 residues. The CDR3 protein is CASSEGAREAKNIQYF. For the CDR3, the DNA is TGTGCCAGCAGTGAAGGGGCCAGGGAAGCCAAAAACATTCAGTACTTC.

The rearrangement joins TRBV27 to TRBJ2-2; the D gene is possibly TRBD2 (6 bases). V was shortened by 2 bases and J by 5 bases, with 12 bases between the two germline ends. There are 15 residues in the CDR3. Looked up from germline, CDR1 is MNHEY and CDR2 is SMNVEV (reference sequence). The CDR3 DNA follows: TGTGCCAGCAGTTTAGCGTACGGGGGTACCGGGGAGCTGTTTTTT. Translation: CASSLAYGGTGELFF.

The sample holds one count of this clone. The V and J genes are TRBV6-1 and TRBJ1-3; D gene uncertain. V was trimmed by 8 bases and J by 2 bases, leaving 10 bases between them. The CDR3 has 13 residues. Germline V CDR1 and CDR2: MNHNS, SASEGT. The CDR3 reads CASRMGAGNTIYF. As DNA, the CDR3 is TGTGCCAGCCGGATGGGCGCTGGAAACACCATATATTTT.

The rearrangement links TRBV5-4 to TRBJ1-6; tentative D call: TRBD1 (6 bases). This CDR3 has 17 residues. Germline lookup yields CDR1 SGHNT and CDR2 YYREEE (reference sequence). Deletions cut 1 base from V and 6 bases from J, with 17 bases between. The CDR3 here is CASSLSSGGRTNSPLHF. The CDR3 region has the DNA TGTGCCAGCAGCTTGAGTTCGGGGGGCCGAACTAATTCACCCCTCCACTTT.

The V and J genes are TRBV7-9 and TRBJ1-6, with D maybe TRBD1 (6 bases). The CDR3 covers 15 residues. The ends were cut back, 5 bases at V and 10 bases at J, with 18 bases in the middle. Germline V gene data show CDR1 as SEHNR and CDR2 as FQNEAQ (reference sequence). The CDR3 DNA reads TGTGCCAGCAGCATCCCGACAGGTCTCCGATCACCCCTCCACTTT. Protein sequence: CASSIPTGLRSPLHF. Using reference TRBV7-9 and TRBJ1-6 for the parts outside the CDR3, the full variable domain is DTGVSQNPRHKITKRGQNVTFRCDPISEHNRLYWYRQTLGQGPEFLTYFQNEAQLEKSRLLSDRFSAERPKGSFSTLEIQRTEQGDSAMYLCASSIPTGLRSPLHFGNGTRLTVT.

J is TRBJ1-1 and V is TRBV7-9; no clear D. The V end was cut by 5 bases, the J end by 1 base, with 23 bases between. CDR1 and CDR2 from the germline V gene are SEHNR and FQNEAQ (reference sequence). The CDR3 extends over 18 amino acids. CDR3 in DNA: TGTGCCAGCAGCCCTGATCGGAGATCGTACACCCCGAACACTGAAGCTTTCTTT. Translating it yields CASSPDRRSYTPNTEAFF.